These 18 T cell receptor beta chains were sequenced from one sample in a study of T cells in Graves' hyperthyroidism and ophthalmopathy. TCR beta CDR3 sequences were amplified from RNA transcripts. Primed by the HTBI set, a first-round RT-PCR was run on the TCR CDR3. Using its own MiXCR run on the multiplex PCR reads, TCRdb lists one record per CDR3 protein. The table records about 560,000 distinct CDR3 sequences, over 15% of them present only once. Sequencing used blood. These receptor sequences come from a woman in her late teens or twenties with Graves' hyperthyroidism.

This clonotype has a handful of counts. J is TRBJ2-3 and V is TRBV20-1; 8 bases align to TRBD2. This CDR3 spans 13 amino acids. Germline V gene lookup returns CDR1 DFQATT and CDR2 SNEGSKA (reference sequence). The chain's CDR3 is CAPRREGTDTQYF. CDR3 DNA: TGCGCCCCTAGACGGGAGGGAACAGATACGCAGTATTTT.

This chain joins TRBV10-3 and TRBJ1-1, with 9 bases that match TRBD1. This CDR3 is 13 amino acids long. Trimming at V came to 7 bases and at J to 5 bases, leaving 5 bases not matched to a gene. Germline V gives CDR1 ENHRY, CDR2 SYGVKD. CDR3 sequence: CAITGTGRTEAFF. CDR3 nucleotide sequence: TGTGCCATCACCGGGACAGGGCGGACTGAAGCTTTCTTT.

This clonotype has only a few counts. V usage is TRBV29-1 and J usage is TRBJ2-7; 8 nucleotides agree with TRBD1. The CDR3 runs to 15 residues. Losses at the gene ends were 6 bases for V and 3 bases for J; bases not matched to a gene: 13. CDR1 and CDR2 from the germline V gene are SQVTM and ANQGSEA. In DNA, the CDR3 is TGCAGCGTGGAAACGACAGGGGCCCCGCGCTACGAGCAGTACTTC. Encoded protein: CSVETTGAPRYEQYF.

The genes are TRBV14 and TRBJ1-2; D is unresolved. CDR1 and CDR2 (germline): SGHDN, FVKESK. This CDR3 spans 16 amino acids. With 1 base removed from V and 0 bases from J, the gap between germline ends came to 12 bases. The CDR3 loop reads CASSQGGRRANYGYTF. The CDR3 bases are TGTGCCAGCAGCCAAGGGGGTCGGAGGGCTAACTATGGCTACACCTTC.

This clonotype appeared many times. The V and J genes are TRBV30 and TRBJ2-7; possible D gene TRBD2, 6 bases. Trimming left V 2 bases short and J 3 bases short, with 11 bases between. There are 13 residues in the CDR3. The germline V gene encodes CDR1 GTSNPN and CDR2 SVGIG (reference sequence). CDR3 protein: CAWSRGGIYEQYF. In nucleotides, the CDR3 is TGTGCCTGGAGTCGTGGAGGGATCTACGAGCAGTACTTC.

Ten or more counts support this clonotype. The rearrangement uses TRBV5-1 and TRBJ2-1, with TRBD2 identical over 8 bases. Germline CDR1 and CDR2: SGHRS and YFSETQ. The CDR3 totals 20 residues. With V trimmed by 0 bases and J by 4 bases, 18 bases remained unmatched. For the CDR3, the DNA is TGCGCCAGCAGCTTGGTATGGTTTAATTCGAGCGGGAGTGCTTACAATGAGCAGTTCTTC. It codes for CASSLVWFNSSGSAYNEQFF. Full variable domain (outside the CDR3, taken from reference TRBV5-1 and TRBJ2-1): KAGVTQTPRYLIKTRGQQVTLSCSPISGHRSVSWYQQTPGQGLQFLFEYFSETQRNKGNFPGRFSGRQFSNSRSEMNVSTLELGDSALYLCASSLVWFNSSGSAYNEQFFGPGTRLTVL.

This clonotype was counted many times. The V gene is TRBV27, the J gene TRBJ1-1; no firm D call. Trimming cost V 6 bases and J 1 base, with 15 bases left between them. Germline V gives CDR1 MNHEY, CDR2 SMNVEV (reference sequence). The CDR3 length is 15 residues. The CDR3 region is CASSFLGPGNTEAFF. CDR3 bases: TGTGCCAGCAGCTTCTTGGGCCCAGGGAACACTGAAGCTTTCTTT.

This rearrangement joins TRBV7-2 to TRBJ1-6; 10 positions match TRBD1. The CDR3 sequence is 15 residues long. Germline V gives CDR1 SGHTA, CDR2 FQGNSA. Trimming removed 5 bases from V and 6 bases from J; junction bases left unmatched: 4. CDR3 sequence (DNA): TGTGCCAGCAGCGGCCGGGACAGGGGTAATTCACCCCTCCACTTT. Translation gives CASSGRDRGNSPLHF.

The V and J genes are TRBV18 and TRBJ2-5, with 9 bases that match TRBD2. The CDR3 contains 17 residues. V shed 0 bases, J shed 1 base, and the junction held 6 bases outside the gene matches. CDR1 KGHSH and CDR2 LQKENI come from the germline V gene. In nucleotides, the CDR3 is TGTGCCAGCTCACCACCGGCGACTAGCGGCTTCCAAGAGACCCAGTACTTC. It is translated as CASSPPATSGFQETQYF.

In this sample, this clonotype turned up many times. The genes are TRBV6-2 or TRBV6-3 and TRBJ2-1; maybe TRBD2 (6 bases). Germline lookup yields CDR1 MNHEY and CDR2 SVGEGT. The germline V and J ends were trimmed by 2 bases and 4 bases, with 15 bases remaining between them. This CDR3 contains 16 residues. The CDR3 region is CASSYALMGTYNEQFF. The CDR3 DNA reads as TGTGCCAGCAGTTACGCCCTAATGGGGACTTACAATGAGCAGTTCTTC.

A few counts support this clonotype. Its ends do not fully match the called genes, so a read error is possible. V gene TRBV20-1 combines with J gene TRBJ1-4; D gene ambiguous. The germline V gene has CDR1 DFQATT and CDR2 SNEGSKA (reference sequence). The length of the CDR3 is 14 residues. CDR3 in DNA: TGCAGTGCCCAAACGGGCGTAGTACATGAAAATCTGTTTTTT. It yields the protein CSAQTGVVHENLFF.

The CDR3 sequence is CASSLGTSGRAPQETQYF. The CDR3 region has the DNA TGTGCCAGCAGCTTAGGGACTAGCGGGAGGGCCCCTCAAGAGACCCAGTACTTC. The rearrangement joins TRBV7-2 to TRBJ2-5; the match to TRBD2 covers 15 bases. V dropped 1 base and J dropped 2; count of bases not matched to a gene: 5. CDR3 length equals 18 residues. Germline assignment: CDR1 SGHTA and CDR2 FQGNSA.

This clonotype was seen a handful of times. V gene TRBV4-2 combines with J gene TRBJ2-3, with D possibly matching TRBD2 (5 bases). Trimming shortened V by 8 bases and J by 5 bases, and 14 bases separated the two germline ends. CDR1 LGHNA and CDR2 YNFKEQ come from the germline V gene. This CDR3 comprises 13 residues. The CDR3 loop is CASASTRGDTQYF. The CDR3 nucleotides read TGTGCCAGCGCCTCGACACGGGGAGATACGCAGTATTTT.

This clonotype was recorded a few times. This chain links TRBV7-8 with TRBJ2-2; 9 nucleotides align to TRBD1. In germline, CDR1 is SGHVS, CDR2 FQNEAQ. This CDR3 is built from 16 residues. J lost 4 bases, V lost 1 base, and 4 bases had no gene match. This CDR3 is CASSLERTGATGELFF. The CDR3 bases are TGTGCCAGCAGCTTAGAACGGACAGGGGCCACCGGGGAGCTGTTTTTT.

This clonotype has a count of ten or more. The CDR3 nucleotides read TGTGCCAGCAGTTTTTCACTTTCCTACAATGAGCAGTTCTTC. Translation gives CASSFSLSYNEQFF. The chain employs TRBV28 and TRBJ2-1; D unresolved. V lost 3 bases and J 1 base, leaving 7 bases between the germline ends. The CDR3 extends over 14 amino acids. Germline V CDR1 and CDR2: MDHEN, SYDVKM.

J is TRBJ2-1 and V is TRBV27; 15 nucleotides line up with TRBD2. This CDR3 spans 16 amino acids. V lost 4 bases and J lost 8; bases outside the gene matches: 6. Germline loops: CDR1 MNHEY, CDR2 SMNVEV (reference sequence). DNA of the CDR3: TGTGCCAGCAGTTCACGGACTAGCGGGAGGGTTTATGAGCAGTTCTTC. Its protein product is CASSSRTSGRVYEQFF.

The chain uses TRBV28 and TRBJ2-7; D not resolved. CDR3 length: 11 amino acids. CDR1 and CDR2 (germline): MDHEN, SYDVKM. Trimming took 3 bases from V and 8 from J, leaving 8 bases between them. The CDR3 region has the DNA TGTGCCAGCAGTTTTGAAGGGAAGCAGTACTTC. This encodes CASSFEGKQYF. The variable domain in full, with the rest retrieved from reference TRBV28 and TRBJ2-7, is DVKVTQSSRYLVKRTGEKVFLECVQDMDHENMFWYRQDPGLGLRLIYFSYDVKMKEKGDIPEGYSVSREKKERFSLILESASTNQTSMYLCASSFEGKQYFGPGTRLTVT.

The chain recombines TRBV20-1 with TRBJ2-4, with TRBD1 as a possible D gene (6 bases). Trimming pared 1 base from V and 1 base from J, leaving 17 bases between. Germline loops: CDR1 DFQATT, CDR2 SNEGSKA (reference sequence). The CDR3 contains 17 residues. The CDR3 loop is CSARVFGGRAAKNIQYF. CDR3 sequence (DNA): TGCAGTGCTAGAGTGTTTGGGGGCCGTGCGGCCAAAAACATTCAGTACTTC.